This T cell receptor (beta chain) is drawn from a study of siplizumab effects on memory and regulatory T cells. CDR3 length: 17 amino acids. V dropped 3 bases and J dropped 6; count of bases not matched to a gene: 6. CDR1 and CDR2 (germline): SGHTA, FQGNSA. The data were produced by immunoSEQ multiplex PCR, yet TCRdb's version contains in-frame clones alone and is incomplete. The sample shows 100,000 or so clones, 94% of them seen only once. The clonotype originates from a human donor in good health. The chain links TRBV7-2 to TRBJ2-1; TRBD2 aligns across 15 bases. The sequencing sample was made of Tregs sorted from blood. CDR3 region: CASSFLPGLAGGNEQFF. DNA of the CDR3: TGTGCCAGCAGCTTCCTCCCGGGACTAGCGGGAGGCAATGAGCAGTTCTTC.